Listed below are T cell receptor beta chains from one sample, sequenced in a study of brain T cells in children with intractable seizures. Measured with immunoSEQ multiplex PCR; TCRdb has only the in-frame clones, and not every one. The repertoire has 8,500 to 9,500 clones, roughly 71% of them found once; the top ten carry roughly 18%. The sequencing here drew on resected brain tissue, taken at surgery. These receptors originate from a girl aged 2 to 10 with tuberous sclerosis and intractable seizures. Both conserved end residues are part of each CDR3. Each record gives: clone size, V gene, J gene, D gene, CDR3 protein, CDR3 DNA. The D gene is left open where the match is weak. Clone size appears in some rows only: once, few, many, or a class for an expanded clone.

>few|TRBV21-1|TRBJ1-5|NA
CASSLLRYQPQHF
TGTGCCAGCAGCTTACTCAGGTATCAGCCCCAGCATTTT
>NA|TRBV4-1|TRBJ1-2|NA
CASSQDRSTRYGYTF
TGCGCCAGCAGCCAAGATCGCTCCACCCGCTATGGCTACACCTTC
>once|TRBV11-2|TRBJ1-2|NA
CASSLGGWRGYTF
TGTGCCAGCAGCTTAGGCGGATGGAGGGGCTACACCTTC
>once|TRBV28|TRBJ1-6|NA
CASSTTGTINSPLHF
TGTGCCAGCTCCACCACAGGGACAATTAATTCACCCCTCCACTTT
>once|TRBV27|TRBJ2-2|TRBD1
CASSLSQGADEEAGELFF
TGTGCCAGCAGTTTGTCGCAGGGGGCAGACGAGGAGGCCGGGGAGCTGTTTTTT
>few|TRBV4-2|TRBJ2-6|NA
CASSQDQGLSSGANVLTF
TGTGCCAGCAGCCAAGATCAGGGGTTGAGCTCTGGGGCCAACGTCCTGACTTTC
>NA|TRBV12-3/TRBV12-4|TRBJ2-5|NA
CASSLGGQETQYF
TGTGCCAGCAGTTTAGGGGGCCAGGAGACCCAGTACTTC
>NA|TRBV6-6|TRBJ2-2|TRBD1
CASSPPTGGKTGHTGELFF
TGTGCCAGCAGTCCTCCGACAGGGGGAAAGACGGGGCACACCGGGGAGCTGTTTTTT
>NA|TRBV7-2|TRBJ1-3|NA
CASSLALSGPGNTIYF
TGTGCCAGCAGCTTAGCGCTTTCGGGGCCTGGAAACACCATATATTTT
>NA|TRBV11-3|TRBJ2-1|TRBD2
CASSLMVAGDNEQFF
TGTGCCAGCAGCTTAATGGTAGCGGGGGACAATGAGCAGTTCTTC
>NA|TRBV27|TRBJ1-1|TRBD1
CASSFTQGGSTAFF
TGTGCCAGCAGTTTCACACAGGGGGGAAGCACAGCTTTCTTT
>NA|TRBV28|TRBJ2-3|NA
CASNLGVTSTDTQYF
TGTGCCAGCAACTTGGGGGTTACTAGCACAGATACGCAGTATTTT
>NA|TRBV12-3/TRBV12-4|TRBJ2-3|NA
CASSLGTENTQYF
TGTGCCAGCAGTCTCGGGACCGAGAATACGCAGTATTTT
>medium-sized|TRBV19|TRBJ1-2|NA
CASSPTEGTYYGYTF
TGTGCCAGTAGCCCCACGGAGGGGACCTACTATGGCTACACCTTC